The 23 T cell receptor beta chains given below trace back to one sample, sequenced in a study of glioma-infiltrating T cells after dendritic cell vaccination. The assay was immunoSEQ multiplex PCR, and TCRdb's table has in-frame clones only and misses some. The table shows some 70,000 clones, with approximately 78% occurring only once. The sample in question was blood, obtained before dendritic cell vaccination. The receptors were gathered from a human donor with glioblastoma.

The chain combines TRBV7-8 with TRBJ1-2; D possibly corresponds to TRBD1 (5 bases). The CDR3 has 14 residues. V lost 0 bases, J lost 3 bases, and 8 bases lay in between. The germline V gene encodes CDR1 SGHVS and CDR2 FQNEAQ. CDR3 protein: CASSLAGQDYGYTF. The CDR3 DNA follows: TGTGCCAGCAGCTTAGCGGGGCAAGACTATGGCTACACCTTC.

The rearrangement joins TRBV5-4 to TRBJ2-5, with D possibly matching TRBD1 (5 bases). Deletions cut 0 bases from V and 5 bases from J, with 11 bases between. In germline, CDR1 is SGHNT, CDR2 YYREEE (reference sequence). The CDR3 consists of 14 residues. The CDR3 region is CASSLGHGAETQYF. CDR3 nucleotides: TGTGCCAGCAGCTTGGGCCATGGGGCGGAGACCCAGTACTTC. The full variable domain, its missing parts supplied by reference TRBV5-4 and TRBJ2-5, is ETGVTQSPTHLIKTRGQQVTLRCSSQSGHNTVSWYQQALGQGPQFIFQYYREEENGRGNFPPRFSGLQFPNYSSELNVNALELDDSALYLCASSLGHGAETQYFGPGTRLLVL.

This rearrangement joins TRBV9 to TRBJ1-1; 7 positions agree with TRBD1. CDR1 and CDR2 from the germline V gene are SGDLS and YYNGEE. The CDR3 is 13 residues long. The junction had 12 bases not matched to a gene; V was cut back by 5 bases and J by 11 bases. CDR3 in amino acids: CASSGTGALLAFF. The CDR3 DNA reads TGTGCCAGCAGTGGTACAGGGGCACTTCTCGCTTTCTTT. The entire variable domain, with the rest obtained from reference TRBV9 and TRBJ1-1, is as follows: DSGVTQTPKHLITATGQRVTLRCSPRSGDLSVYWYQQSLDQGLQFLIQYYNGEERAKGNILERFSAQQFPDLHSELNLSSLELGDSALYFCASSGTGALLAFFGQGTRLTVV.

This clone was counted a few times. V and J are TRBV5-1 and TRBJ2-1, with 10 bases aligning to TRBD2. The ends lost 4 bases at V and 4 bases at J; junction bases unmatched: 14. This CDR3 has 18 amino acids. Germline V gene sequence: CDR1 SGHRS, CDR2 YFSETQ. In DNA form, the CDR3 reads TGCGCCAGCAGCGTCACCAGCGGGGGGGCCTTTGGGTACAATGAGCAGTTCTTC. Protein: CASSVTSGGAFGYNEQFF.

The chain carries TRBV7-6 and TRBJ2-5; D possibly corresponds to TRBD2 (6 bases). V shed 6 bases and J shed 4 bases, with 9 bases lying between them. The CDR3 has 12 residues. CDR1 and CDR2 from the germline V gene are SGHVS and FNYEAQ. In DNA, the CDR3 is TGTGCCAGCAGGAGGGGAGGAGAGACCCAGTACTTC. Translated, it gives CASRRGGETQYF.

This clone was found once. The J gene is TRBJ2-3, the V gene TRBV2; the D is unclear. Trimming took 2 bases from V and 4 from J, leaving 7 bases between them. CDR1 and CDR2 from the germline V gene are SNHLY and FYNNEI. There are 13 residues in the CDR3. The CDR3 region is CASSESLPDTQYF. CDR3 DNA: TGTGCCAGCAGTGAAAGCCTCCCAGATACGCAGTATTTT.

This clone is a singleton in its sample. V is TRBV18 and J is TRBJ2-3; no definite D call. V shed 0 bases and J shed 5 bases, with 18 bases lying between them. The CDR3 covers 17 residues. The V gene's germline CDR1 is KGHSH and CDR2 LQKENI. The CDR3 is CASSPPSRFHPGDTQYF. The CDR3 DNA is TGTGCCAGCTCACCACCCTCGAGGTTCCACCCGGGAGATACGCAGTATTTT. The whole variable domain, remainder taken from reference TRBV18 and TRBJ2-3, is NAGVMQNPRHLVRRRGQEARLRCSPMKGHSHVYWYRQLPEEGLKFMVYLQKENIIDESGMPKERFSAEFPKEGPSILRIQQVVRGDSAAYFCASSPPSRFHPGDTQYFGPGTRLTVL.

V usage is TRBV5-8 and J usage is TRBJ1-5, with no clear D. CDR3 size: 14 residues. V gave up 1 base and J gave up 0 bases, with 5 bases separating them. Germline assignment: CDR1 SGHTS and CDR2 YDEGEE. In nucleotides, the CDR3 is TGTGCCAGCAGCTTGCGGTATAGCAATCAGCCCCAGCATTTT. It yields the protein CASSLRYSNQPQHF.

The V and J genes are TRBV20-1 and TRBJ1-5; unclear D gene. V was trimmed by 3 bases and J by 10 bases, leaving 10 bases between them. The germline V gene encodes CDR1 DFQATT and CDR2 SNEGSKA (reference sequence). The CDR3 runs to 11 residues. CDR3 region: CSAREGGPQHF. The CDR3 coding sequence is TGCAGTGCTAGGGAGGGTGGACCCCAGCATTTT.

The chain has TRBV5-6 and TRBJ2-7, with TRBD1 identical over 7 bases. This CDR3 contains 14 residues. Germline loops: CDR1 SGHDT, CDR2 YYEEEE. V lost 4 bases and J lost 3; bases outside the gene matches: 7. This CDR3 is CASSAPGQNYEQYF. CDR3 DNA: TGTGCCAGCAGCGCCCCGGGACAGAACTACGAGCAGTACTTC.

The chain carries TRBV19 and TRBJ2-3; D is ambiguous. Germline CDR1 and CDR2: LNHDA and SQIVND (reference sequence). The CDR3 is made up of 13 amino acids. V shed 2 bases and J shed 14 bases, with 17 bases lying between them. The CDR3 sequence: CASSIQNGGQAYF. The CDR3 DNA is TGTGCCAGTAGTATACAGAATGGTGGGCAGGCGTATTTT.

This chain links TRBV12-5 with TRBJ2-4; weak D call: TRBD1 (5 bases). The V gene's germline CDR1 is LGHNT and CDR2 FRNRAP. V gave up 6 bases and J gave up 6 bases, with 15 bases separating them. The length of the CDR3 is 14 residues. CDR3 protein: CASGHAMGRNIQYF. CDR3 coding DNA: TGTGCTAGTGGCCACGCTATGGGGCGAAACATTCAGTACTTC.

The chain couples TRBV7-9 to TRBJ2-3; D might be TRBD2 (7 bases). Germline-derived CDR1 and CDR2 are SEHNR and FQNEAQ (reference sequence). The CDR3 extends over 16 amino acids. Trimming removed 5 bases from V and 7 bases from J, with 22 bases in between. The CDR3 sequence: CASSPSLGGGLNTQYF. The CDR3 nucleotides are TGTGCCAGCAGCCCCTCCTTAGGGGGGGGCCTAAATACGCAGTATTTT.

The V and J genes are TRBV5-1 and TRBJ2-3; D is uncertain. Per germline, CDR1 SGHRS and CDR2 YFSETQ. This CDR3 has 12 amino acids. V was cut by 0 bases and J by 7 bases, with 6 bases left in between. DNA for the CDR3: TGCGCCAGCAGCTTGGAGCCCCATACGCAGTATTTT. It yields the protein CASSLEPHTQYF.

CDR3 loop: CASNKPQRGCTDTQYF. The CDR3 bases are TGTGCCAGCAACAAACCCCAGCGGGGGTGCACAGATACGCAGTATTTT. This chain joins TRBV6-4 and TRBJ2-3; 8 bases are a match to TRBD2. J gave up 1 base and V 7 bases, and 10 bases lay outside the gene matches. This CDR3 is 16 amino acids long. Germline CDR1 and CDR2: MRHNA and SNTAGT.

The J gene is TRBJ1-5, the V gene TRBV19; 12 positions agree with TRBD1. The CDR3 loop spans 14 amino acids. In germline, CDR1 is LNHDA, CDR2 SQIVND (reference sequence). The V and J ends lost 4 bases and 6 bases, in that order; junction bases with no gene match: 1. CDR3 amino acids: CASSTGQGAQPQHF. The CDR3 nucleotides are TGTGCCAGTAGTACGGGACAGGGGGCTCAGCCCCAGCATTTT.

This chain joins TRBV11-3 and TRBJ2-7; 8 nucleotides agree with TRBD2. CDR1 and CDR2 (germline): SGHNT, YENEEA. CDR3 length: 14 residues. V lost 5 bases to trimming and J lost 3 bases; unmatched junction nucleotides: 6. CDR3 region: CASSPRGGDYEQYF. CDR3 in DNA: TGTGCCAGCAGCCCCCGGGGGGGCGACTACGAGCAGTACTTC.

CDR3 nucleotide sequence: TGTGCCACCAGCAGCACCGCGGGGCGTAATCAGCCCCAGCATTTT. Protein product: CATSSTAGRNQPQHF. The V and J genes are TRBV15 and TRBJ1-5; a possible D gene is TRBD1 (5 bases). Germline CDR1 reads LNHNV; CDR2 reads YYDKDF (reference sequence). The V end lost 3 bases, the J end lost 4 bases, and 13 bases lay between the germline ends. The length of the CDR3 is 15 residues.

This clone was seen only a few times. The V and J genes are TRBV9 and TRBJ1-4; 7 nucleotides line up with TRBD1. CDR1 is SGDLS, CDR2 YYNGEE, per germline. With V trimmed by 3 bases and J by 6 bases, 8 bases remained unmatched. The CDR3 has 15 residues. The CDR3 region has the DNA TGTGCCAGCAGCGGGACAGGCTACCCGGATGAAAAACTGTTTTTT. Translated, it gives CASSGTGYPDEKLFF.

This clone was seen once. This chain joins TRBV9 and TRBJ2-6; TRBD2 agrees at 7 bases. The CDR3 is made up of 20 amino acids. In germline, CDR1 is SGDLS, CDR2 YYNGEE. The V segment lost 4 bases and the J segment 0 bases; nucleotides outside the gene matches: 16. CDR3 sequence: CASSSPRGVAINSGANVLTF. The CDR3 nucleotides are TGTGCCAGCAGCTCCCCCCGGGGGGTAGCGATAAACTCTGGGGCCAACGTCCTGACTTTC.

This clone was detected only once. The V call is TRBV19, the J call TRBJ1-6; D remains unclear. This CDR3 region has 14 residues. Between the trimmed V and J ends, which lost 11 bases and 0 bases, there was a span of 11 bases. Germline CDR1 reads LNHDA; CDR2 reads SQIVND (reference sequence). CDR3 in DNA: TGTGCCTCCCGGCGGGACTCCTATAATTCACCCCTCCACTTT. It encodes CASRRDSYNSPLHF. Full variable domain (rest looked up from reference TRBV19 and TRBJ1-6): DGGITQSPKYLFRKEGQNVTLSCEQNLNHDAMYWYRQDPGQGLRLIYYSQIVNDFQKGDIAEGYSVSREKKESFPLTVTSAQKNPTAFYLCASRRDSYNSPLHFGNGTRLTVT.

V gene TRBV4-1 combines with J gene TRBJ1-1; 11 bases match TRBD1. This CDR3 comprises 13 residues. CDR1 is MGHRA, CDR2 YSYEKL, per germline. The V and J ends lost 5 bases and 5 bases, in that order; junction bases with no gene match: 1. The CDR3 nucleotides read TGCGCCAGCAGCTGGGACAGGGGGACTGAAGCTTTCTTT. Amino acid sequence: CASSWDRGTEAFF.

As DNA, the CDR3 is TGTGCCATCAGTGATATAGGGGCGCCTCGCGGCTACACCTTC. Its translation is CAISDIGAPRGYTF. The rearrangement joins TRBV10-3 to TRBJ1-2; tentatively, D is TRBD1 (5 bases). CDR1 is ENHRY and CDR2 is SYGVKD in the germline V gene. V gave up 3 bases and J gave up 8 bases, with 16 bases separating them. The CDR3 contains 14 residues.